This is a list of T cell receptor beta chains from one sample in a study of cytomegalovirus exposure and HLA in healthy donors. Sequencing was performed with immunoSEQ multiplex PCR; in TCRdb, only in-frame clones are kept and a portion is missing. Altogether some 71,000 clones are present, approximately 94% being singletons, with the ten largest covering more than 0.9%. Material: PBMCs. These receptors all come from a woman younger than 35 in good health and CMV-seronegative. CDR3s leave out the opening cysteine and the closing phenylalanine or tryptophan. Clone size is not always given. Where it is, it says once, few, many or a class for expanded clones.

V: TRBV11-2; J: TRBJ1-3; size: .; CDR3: ASSLDDRGASGNTIY
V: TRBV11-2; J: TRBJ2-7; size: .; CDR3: ASSVTGTGGGEQY
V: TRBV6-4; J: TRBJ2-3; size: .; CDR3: ASSDSPSGYTDTQY
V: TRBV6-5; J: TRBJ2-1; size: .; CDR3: ASRTLGGRAGEQF
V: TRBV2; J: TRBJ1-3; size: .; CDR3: ASSEEGRVGNTIY
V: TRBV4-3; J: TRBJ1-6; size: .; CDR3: ASSTRTGTNSPLH
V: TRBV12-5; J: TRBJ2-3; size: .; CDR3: ASGLGTGADTQY
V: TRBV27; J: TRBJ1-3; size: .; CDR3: ASSLTGRSGNTIY
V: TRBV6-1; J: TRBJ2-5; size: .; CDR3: ASSENPIKQGTQETQY
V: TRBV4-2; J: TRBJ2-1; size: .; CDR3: ASSHMTSGGNTYNEQF
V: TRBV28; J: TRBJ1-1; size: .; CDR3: ASSFGGEAF
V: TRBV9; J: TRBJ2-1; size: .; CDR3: ASSVGQGYNEQF
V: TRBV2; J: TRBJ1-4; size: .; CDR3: ASTPGGEKLF
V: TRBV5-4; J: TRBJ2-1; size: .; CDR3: ASSGGGGPENEQF
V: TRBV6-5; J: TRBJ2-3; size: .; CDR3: ASGRGSFTDTQY
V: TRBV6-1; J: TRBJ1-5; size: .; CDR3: ASSEFFDRDQPQH
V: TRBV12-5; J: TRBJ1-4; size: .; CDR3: ASAFTGEVA
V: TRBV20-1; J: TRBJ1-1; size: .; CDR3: SATRGAF
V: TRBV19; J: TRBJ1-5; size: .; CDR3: ASSTTGGSQPQH
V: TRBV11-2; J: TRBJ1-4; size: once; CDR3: ASSFNSWDRGNEKLF
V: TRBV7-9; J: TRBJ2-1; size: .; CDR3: ASSPGLAGDNEQF
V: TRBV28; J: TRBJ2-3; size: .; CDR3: ASSLQRGRADTQY
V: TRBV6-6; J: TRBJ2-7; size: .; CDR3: ASSKRDFYEQY
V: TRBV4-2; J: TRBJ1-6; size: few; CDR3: ASSQDSNYNSPLH
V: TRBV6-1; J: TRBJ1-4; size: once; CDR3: ASEDRGSNEKLF
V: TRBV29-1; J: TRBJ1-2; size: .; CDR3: SVEGTGLNYGYT
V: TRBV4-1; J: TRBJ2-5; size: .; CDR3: ASSSLNQETQY
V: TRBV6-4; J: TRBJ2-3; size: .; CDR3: ASSERGGSTDTQY